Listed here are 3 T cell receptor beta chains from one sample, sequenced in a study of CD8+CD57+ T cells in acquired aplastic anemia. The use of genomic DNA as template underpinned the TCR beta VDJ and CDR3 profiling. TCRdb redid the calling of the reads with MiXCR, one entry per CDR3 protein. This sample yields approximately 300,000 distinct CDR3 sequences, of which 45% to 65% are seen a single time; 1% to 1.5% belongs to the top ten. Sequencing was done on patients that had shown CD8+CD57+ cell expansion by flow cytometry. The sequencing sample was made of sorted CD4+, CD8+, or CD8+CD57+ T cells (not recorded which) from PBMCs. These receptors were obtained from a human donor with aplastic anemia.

DNA for the CDR3: TGCGCCAGCAGTGTGAGGAGCGGGGGGCAATCTGGAAACACCATATATTTT. It yields the protein CASSVRSGGQSGNTIYF. V is TRBV10-2 and J is TRBJ1-3; weak D call: TRBD1 (6 bases). Trimming shortened V by 4 bases and J by 1 base, and 17 bases separated the two germline ends. Germline lookup yields CDR1 WSHSY and CDR2 SAAADI. This CDR3 contains 17 residues.

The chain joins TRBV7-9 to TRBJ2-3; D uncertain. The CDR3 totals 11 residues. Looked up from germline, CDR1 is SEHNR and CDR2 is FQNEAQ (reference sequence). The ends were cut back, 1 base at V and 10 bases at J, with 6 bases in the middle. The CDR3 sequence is CASSLEVPQYF. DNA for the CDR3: TGTGCCAGCAGCTTAGAAGTTCCGCAGTATTTT. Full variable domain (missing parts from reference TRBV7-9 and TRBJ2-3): DTGVSQNPRHKITKRGQNVTFRCDPISEHNRLYWYRQTLGQGPEFLTYFQNEAQLEKSRLLSDRFSAERPKGSFSTLEIQRTEQGDSAMYLCASSLEVPQYFGPGTRLTVL.

The CDR3 region has the DNA TGTGCCACCAGTGCCCCCCACGCTGACAGACACACCGGGGAGCTGTTTTTT. Amino acids: CATSAPHADRHTGELFF. The chain carries TRBV24-1 and TRBJ2-2, with D possibly matching TRBD1 (5 bases). From germline, CDR1 is KGHDR and CDR2 SFDVKD. This CDR3 contains 17 residues. V shed 5 bases and J shed 3 bases, with 18 bases lying between them.